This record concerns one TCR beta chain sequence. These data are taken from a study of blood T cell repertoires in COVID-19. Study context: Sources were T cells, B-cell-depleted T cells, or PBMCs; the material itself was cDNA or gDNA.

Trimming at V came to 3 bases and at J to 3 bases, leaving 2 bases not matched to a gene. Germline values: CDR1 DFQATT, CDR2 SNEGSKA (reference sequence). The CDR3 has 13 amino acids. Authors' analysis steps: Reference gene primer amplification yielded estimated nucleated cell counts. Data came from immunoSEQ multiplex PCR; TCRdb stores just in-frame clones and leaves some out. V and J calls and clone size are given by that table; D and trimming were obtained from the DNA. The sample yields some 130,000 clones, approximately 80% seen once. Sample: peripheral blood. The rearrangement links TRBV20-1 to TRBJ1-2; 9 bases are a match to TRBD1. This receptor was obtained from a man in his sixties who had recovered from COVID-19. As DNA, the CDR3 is TGCAGTGCTAGTCGGACAGGGGACTATGGCTACACCTTC. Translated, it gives CSASRTGDYGYTF.